This T cell receptor beta chain came from a study of blood T cell repertoires in COVID-19 (TCRdb year 2020). For the study in its entirety: Samples covering the acute and convalescent phases of COVID-19 were provided by collaborators in the United States, Italy and Spain. The material from the prospective study consisted of cDNA or gDNA derived from T cells, B-cell-depleted T cells, or PBMCs. The repertoires were released in a freely available public database meant as a resource for research on the immune response to SARS-CoV-2. Deeply sampled blood TCRbeta repertoires from subjects exposed to, actively infected with, or recovered from COVID-19 were included in the dataset. The samples were drawn from the first 160 participants of the ongoing ImmuneRACE study and from 1,254 subjects provided by 6 global collaborators. Nearly every sample came with metadata listing a de-identified subject ID, COVID-19 status, age in years and sex. Where HLA class I and class II types were available, the types were taken from metadata supplied by the sample provider, not from assay-based typing.

TCRbeta CDR3 regions were amplified from genomic DNA using the immunoSEQ Assay, a bias-controlled multiplex PCR. Per the source publication's procedure: The number of nucleated cells in each sample was estimated by amplification of reference gene primers within the assay. To quantify the absolute abundance of each unique TCRbeta CDR3 rearrangement, sequence reads were collapsed and filtered. For each sample, productive Simpson clonality was calculated as the square root of Simpson's diversity index across productive rearrangements. In its TCRdb copy, this immuneACCESS table keeps in-frame sequences only and misses some clones. Where compared with another copy, unresolved V genes explain less than half of these, and the others have no known cause. The D gene and trimming were derived from the DNA, and the V and J assignments and clone size from that table. This sample comprises 200,000 to 250,000 clones, roughly 86% of them detected only once. The ten largest clones capture roughly a tenth of the sample.

Trimming takes 2 bases off V and 7 bases off J; junction bases not matched to a gene: 4. CDR1 and CDR2 were assigned from the germline V gene as KGHSH and LQKENI. The CDR3 holds 15 amino acids from the cysteine to the phenylalanine. Only the CDR3 portion is preserved as DNA: 45 bases, with reading frame beginning at the first base. One collaborating source in Seattle enrolled patients during active infection and followed them longitudinally through the course of disease. Each collaborating institution followed its own protocols to collect whole blood in K2EDTA tubes. For TCRbeta analysis, collaborators shipped samples in one of three forms: frozen whole blood, isolated PBMCs, or DNA extracted from either of those sample types. With respect to this clone: Its antigen remains undetermined. Base-call qualities are not available, and no considerably larger clone is one nucleotide away.

On the study overall, not on this receptor specifically: How much clinical and demographic metadata was included differed by source and by participant, and the metadata was provided uncurated.

Recombination linked TRBV18 to TRBJ1-5; TRBD1 fits 11 bases in the junction. The source of this sequence is a woman aged 45-65 years with COVID-19, enrolled during active disease. The sample taken for sequencing was peripheral blood. The base sequence is TGTGCCAGCTCACCAAGGGGGACAGGGGGACAGCCCCAGCATTTT. Its coded protein is CASSPRGTGGQPQHF.